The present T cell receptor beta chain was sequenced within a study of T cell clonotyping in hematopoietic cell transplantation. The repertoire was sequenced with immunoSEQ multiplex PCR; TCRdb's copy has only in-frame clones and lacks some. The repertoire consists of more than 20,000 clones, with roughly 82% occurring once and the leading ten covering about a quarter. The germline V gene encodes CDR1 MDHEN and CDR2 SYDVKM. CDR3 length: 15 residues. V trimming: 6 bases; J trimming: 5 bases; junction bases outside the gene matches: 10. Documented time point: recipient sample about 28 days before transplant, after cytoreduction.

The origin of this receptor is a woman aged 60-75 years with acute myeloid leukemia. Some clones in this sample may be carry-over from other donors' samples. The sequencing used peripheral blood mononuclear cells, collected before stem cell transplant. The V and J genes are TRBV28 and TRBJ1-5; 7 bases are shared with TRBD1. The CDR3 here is CASSRPGQIYQPQHF. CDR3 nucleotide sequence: TGTGCCAGCAGCCGCCCGGGACAGATCTATCAGCCCCAGCATTTT.